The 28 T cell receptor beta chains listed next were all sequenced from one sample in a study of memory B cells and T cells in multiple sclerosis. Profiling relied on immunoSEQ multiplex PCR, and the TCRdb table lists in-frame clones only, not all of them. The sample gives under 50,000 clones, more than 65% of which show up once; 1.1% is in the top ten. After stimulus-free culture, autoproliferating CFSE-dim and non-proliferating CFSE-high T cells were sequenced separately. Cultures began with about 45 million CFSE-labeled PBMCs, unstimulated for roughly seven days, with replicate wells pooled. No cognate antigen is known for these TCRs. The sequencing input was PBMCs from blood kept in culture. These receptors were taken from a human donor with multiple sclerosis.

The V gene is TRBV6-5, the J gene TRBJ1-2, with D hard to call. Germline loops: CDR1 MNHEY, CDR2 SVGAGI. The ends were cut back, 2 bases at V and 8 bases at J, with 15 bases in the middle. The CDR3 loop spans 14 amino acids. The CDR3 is CASSYKRRTVGYTF. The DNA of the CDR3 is TGTGCCAGCAGTTACAAAAGGCGGACCGTAGGCTACACCTTC.

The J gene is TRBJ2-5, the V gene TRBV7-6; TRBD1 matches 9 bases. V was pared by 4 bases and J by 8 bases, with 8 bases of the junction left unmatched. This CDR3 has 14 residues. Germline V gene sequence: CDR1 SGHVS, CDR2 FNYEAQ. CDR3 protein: CASSSIRTGVTQYF. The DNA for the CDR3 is TGTGCCAGCAGCTCGATCCGGACAGGGGTTACCCAGTACTTC.

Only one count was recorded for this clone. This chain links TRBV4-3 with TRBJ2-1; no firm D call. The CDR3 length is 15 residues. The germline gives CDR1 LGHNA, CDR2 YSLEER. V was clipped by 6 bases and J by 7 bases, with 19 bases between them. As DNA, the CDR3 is TGCGCCAGCAGTGAAGGACGGTCGTGGGGTAATGAGCAGTTCTTC. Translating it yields CASSEGRSWGNEQFF.

Here the CDR3 reads CASSAVSSADTQYF. The DNA for the CDR3 is TGTGCCAGCAGTGCGGTAAGCTCGGCAGATACGCAGTATTTT. The chain has TRBV2 and TRBJ2-3; D not resolved. Trimming removed 4 bases from V and 4 bases from J, with 12 bases in between. This CDR3 region has 14 residues. Germline values: CDR1 SNHLY, CDR2 FYNNEI. The full variable domain, completed using reference TRBV2 and TRBJ2-3, is EPEVTQTPSHQVTQMGQEVILRCVPISNHLYFYWYRQILGQKVEFLVSFYNNEISEKSEIFDDQFSVERPDGSNFTLKIRSTKLEDSAMYFCASSAVSSADTQYFGPGTRLTVL.

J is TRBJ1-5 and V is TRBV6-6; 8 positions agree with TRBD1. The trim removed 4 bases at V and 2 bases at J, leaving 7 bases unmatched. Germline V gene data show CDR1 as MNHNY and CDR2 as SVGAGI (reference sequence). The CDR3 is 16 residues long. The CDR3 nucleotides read TGTGCCAGCAGTTCCGCAGGGGGCCTGGGCAATCAGCCCCAGCATTTT. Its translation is CASSSAGGLGNQPQHF.

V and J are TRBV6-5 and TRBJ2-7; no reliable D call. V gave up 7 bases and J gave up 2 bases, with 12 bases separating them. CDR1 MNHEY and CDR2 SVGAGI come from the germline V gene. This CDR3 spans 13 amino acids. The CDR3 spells CASTPYWTYEQYF. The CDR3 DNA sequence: TGTGCCAGCACTCCGTACTGGACCTACGAGCAGTACTTC.

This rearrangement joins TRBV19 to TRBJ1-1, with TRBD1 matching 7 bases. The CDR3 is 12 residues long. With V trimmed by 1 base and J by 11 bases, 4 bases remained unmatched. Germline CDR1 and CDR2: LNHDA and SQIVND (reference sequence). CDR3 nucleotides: TGTGCCAGTAGTATAGCGACAGGGCTCGCTTTCTTT. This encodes CASSIATGLAFF. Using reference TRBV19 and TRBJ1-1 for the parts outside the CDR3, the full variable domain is DGGITQSPKYLFRKEGQNVTLSCEQNLNHDAMYWYRQDPGQGLRLIYYSQIVNDFQKGDIAEGYSVSREKKESFPLTVTSAQKNPTAFYLCASSIATGLAFFGQGTRLTVV.

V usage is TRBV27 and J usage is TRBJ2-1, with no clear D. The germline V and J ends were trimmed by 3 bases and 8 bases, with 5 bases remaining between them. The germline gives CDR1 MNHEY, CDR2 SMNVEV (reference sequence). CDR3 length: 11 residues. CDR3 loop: CASSFGDEQFF. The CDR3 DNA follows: TGTGCCAGCAGTTTTGGGGATGAGCAGTTCTTC.

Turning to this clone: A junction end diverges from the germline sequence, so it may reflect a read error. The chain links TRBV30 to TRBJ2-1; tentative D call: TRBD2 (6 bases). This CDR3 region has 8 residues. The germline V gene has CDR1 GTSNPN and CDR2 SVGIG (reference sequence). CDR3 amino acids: CAPLGGIF. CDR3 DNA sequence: TGTGCCCCCCTCGGAGGGATCTTC.

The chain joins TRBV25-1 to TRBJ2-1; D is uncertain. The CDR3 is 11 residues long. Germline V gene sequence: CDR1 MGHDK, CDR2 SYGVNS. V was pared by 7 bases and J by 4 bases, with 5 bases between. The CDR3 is CASIGYNEQFF. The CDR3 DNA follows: TGTGCCAGCATAGGGTACAATGAGCAGTTCTTC.

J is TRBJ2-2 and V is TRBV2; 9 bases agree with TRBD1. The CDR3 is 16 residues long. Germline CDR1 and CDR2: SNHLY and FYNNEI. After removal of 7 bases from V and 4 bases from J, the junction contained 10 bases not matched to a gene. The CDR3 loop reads CASTRLQGAPTGELFF. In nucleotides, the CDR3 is TGTGCCAGCACCCGTCTACAGGGGGCGCCCACCGGGGAGCTGTTTTTT. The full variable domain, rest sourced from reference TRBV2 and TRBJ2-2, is EPEVTQTPSHQVTQMGQEVILRCVPISNHLYFYWYRQILGQKVEFLVSFYNNEISEKSEIFDDQFSVERPDGSNFTLKIRSTKLEDSAMYFCASTRLQGAPTGELFFGEGSRLTVL.

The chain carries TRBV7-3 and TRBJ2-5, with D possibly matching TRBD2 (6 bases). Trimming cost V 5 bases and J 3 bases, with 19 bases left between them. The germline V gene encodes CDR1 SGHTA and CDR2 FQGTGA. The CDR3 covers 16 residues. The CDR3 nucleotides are TGTGCCAGCAGCCCCCACGGAGGGCGCAACAAAGAGACCCAGTACTTC. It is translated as CASSPHGGRNKETQYF.

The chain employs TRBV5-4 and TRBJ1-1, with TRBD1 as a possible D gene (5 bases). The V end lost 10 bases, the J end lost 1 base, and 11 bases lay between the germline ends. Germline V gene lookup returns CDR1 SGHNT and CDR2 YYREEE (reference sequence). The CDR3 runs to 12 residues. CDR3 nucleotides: TGTGCCGGAGAAGACAGGAACACTGAAGCTTTCTTT. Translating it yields CAGEDRNTEAFF.

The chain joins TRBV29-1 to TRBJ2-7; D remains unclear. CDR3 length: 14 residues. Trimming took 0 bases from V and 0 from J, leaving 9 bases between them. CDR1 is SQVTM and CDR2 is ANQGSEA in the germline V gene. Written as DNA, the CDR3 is TGCAGCGTTGAAGAGGAAAACCACTCCTACGAGCAGTACTTC. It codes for CSVEEENHSYEQYF.

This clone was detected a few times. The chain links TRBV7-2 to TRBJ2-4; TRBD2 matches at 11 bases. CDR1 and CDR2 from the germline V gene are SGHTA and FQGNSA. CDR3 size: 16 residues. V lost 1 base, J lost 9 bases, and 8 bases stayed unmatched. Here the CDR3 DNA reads TGTGCCAGCAGCTTAGTAGCGGGGGGGCGCGGAGGCATTCAGTACTTC. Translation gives CASSLVAGGRGGIQYF.

DNA for the CDR3: TGTGCCTGGAGTGTAGGCGGGGGGACGTACCAAGAGACCCAGTACTTC. This codes for CAWSVGGGTYQETQYF. The genes are TRBV30 and TRBJ2-5, with 8 bases identical to TRBD2. Germline CDR1 is GTSNPN and CDR2 is SVGIG (reference sequence). This CDR3 is built from 16 residues. J lost 0 bases, V lost 0 bases, and 6 bases had no gene match.

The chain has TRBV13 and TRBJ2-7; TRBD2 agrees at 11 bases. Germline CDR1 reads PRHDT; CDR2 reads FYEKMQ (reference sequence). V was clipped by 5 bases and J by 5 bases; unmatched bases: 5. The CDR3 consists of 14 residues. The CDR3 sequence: CASSNSGGDHEQYF. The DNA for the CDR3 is TGTGCCAGCAGCAATAGCGGGGGGGACCACGAGCAGTACTTC.

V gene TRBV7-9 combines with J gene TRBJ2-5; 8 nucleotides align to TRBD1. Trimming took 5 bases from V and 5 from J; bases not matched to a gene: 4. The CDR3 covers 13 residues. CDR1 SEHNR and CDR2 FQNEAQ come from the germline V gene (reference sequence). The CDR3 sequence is CASSLRQGETQYF. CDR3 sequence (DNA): TGTGCCAGCAGCCTAAGACAGGGGGAGACCCAGTACTTC.

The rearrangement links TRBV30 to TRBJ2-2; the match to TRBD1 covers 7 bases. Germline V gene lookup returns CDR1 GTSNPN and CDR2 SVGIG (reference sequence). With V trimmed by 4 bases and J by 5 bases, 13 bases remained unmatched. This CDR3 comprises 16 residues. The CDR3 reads CAWTRGRYTRTGELFF. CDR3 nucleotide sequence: TGTGCCTGGACTAGGGGGCGGTACACGAGGACCGGGGAGCTGTTTTTT.

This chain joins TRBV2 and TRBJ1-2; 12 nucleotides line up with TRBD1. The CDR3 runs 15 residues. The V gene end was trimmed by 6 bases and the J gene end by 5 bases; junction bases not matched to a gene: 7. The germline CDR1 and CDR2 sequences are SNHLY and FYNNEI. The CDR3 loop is CASRTGTGGDYGYTF. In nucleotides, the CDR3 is TGTGCCAGCAGAACCGGGACAGGGGGCGATTATGGCTACACCTTC. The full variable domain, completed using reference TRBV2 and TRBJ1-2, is EPEVTQTPSHQVTQMGQEVILRCVPISNHLYFYWYRQILGQKVEFLVSFYNNEISEKSEIFDDQFSVERPDGSNFTLKIRSTKLEDSAMYFCASRTGTGGDYGYTFGSGTRLTVV.

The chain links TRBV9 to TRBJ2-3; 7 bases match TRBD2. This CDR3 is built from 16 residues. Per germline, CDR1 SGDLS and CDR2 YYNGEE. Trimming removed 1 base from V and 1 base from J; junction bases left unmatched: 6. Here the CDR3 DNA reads TGTGCCAGCAGCGTAATCTGGGCGGGGGGCACAGATACGCAGTATTTT. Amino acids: CASSVIWAGGTDTQYF.

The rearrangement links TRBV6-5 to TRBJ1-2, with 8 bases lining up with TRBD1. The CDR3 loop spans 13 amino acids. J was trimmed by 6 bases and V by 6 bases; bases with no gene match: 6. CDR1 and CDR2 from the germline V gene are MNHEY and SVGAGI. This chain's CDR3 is CASSSGQVNGYTF. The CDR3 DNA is TGTGCCAGCAGCTCGGGACAGGTGAATGGCTACACCTTC.

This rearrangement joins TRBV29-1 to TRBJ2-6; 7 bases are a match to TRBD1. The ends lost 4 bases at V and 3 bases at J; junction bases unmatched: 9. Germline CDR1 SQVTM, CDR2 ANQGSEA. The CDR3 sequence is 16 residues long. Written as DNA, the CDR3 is TGCAGCGTTGGAGCCCAGGGGGTCGGTGGGGCCAACGTCCTGACTTTC. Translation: CSVGAQGVGGANVLTF.

CDR3 loop: CASSIVPSSYEQYF. CDR3 nucleotides: TGTGCCAGTAGTATAGTCCCTTCTTCCTACGAGCAGTACTTC. The V call is TRBV19, the J call TRBJ2-7, with no clear D. In germline, CDR1 is LNHDA, CDR2 SQIVND (reference sequence). The V end was cut by 1 base, the J end by 1 base, with 8 bases between. The CDR3 sequence is 14 residues long.

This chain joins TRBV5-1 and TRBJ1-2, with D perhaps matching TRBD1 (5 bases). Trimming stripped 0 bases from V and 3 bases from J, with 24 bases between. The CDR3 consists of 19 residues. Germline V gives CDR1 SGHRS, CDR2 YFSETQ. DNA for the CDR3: TGCGCCAGCAGCTTGGTGGCGGTGACAGAAGCCGGGTACGACTATGGCTACACCTTC. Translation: CASSLVAVTEAGYDYGYTF.

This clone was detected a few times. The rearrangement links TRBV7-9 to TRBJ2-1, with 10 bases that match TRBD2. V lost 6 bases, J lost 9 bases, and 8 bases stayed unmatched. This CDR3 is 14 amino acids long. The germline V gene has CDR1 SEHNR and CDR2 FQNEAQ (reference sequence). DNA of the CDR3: TGTGCCAGCAGACCTAGCGGGGGCCCGGGTGAGCAGTTCTTC. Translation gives CASRPSGGPGEQFF.

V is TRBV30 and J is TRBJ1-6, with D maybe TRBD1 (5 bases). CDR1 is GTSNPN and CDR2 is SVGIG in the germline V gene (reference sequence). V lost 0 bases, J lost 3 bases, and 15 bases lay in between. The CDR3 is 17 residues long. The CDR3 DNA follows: TGTGCCTGGAGTGTAAGGGGTCAGAAGCTCTATAATTCACCCCTCCACTTT. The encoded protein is CAWSVRGQKLYNSPLHF.

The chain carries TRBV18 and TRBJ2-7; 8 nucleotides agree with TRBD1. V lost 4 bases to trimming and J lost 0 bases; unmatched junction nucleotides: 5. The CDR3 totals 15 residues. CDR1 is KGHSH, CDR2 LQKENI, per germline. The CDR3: CASSQPGQDSYEQYF. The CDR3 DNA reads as TGTGCCAGCTCACAGCCGGGACAGGACTCCTACGAGCAGTACTTC.